Presented here are 6 T cell receptor beta chains from one specimen sequenced in a study of T-cell reconstitution after alpha-beta-depleted transplantation in children. Preparing the TCRbeta library involved the use of unique molecular identifiers. A single record per CDR3 protein comes from TCRdb applying MiXCR to the PCR reads. Of around 530,000 distinct CDR3 sequences detected, 30% to 35% appear once; the ten largest clones hold roughly 2.5%. The sample here was PBMCs from the stem cell graft donor, taken from the stem cell graft. Receptors originate from a human donor who donated a stem cell graft to a child with aplastic anemia.

V and J are TRBV20-1 and TRBJ1-5, with D tentatively TRBD1 (6 bases). The CDR3 runs to 16 residues. Germline lookup yields CDR1 DFQATT and CDR2 SNEGSKA (reference sequence). Trimming removed 6 bases at V and 0 bases at J, with 18 bases between. The CDR3 region is CSAPDRLFYSNQPQHF. CDR3 bases: TGCAGTGCACCGGACAGACTATTTTATAGCAATCAGCCCCAGCATTTT.

In its sample, this clonotype was seen a few times. The CDR3 DNA follows: TGTGCCAGCGGGGGCAGGGGGACAGATACGCAGTATTTT. Translated, it gives CASGGRGTDTQYF. The chain is built from TRBV27 and TRBJ2-3; TRBD1 aligns across 7 bases. Germline V gives CDR1 MNHEY, CDR2 SMNVEV (reference sequence). The CDR3 has 13 residues. V dropped 8 bases and J dropped 3; count of bases not matched to a gene: 5.

This clonotype was observed a single time. Just one base apart from a much larger clone, this may be a read error. V and J are TRBV7-2 and TRBJ1-3; D unresolved. The CDR3 has 15 amino acids. CDR1 and CDR2 from the germline V gene are SGHTA and FQGNSA. This CDR3 reads CASSLGVSSGSTIYF. The CDR3 DNA follows: TGTGCCAGCAGCTTAGGTGTATCCTCTGGAAGCACCATATATTTT.

The chain employs TRBV20-1 and TRBJ2-1; D possibly corresponds to TRBD2 (5 bases). Germline V gene sequence: CDR1 DFQATT, CDR2 SNEGSKA (reference sequence). This CDR3 is built from 14 residues. V was shortened by 3 bases and J by 4 bases, with 13 bases between the two germline ends. The CDR3 region has the DNA TGCAGTGCTAGTCGCGGGCCCCTTTACAATGAGCAGTTCTTC. It translates to CSASRGPLYNEQFF.

This clonotype occurred a few times. The rearrangement links TRBV20-1 to TRBJ2-5; D uncertain. The CDR3 runs to 14 residues. Per the germline V gene, CDR1 is DFQATT and CDR2 is SNEGSKA (reference sequence). The germline V and J ends were trimmed by 3 bases and 3 bases, with 14 bases remaining between them. The CDR3 nucleotides read TGCAGTGCTAGCAGAGGCAGTACGAAAGAGACCCAGTACTTC. Its translation: CSASRGSTKETQYF.

This clonotype has only a few counts. The rearrangement links TRBV20-1 to TRBJ1-1, with unresolved D. This CDR3 region has 10 residues. CDR1 and CDR2 from the germline V gene are DFQATT and SNEGSKA (reference sequence). Trimming stripped 3 bases from V and 6 bases from J, with 5 bases between. The CDR3 sequence: CSARGPEAFF. The CDR3 DNA sequence: TGCAGTGCTAGGGGCCCTGAAGCTTTCTTT.